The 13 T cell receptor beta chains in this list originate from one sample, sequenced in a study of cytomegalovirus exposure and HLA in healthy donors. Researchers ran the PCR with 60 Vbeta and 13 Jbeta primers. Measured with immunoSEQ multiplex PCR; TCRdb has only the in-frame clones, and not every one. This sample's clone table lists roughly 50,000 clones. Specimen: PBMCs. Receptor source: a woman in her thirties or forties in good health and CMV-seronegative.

In DNA, the CDR3 is TGCGCCAGCAGCATGCGACTTAAGTGGTACTTC. It is translated as CASSMRLKWYF. The V call is TRBV5-1, the J call TRBJ2-7, with unresolved D. CDR1 and CDR2 (germline): SGHRS, YFSETQ. This CDR3 is built from 11 residues. V lost 4 bases and J lost 12, with 14 bases in between.

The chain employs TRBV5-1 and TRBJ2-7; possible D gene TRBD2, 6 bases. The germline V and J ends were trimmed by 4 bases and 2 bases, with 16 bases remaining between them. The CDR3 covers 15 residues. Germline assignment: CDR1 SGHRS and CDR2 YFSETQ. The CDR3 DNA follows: TGCGCCAGCAGCGGGGGACTTACCACCACCTACGAGCAGTACTTC. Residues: CASSGGLTTTYEQYF.

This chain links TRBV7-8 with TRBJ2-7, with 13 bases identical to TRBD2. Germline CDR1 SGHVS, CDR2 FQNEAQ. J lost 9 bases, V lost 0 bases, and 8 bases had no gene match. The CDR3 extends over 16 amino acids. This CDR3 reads CASSLAEGLAGAGQYF. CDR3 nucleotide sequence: TGTGCCAGCAGCTTAGCAGAAGGACTAGCGGGAGCCGGGCAGTACTTC.

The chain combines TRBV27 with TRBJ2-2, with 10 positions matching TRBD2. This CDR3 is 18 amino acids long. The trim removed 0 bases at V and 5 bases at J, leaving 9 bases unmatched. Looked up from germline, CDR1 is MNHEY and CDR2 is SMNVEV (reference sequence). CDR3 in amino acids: CASSLSLAGGQQTGELFF. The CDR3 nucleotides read TGTGCCAGCAGTTTATCGTTAGCGGGAGGTCAACAAACCGGGGAGCTGTTTTTT.

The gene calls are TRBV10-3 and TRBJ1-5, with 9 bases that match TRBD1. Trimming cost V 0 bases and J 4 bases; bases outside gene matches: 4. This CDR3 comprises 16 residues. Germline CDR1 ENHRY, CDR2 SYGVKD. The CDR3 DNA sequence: TGTGCCATCAGTGAGTCTCCGGACAGGGGAAATCAGCCCCAGCATTTT. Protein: CAISESPDRGNQPQHF.

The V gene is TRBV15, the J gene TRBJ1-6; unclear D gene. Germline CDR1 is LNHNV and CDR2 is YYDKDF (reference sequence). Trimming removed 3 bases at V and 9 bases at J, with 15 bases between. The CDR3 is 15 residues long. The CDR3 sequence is CATSSLEGGPSPLHF. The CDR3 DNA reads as TGTGCCACCAGCAGTCTCGAAGGAGGTCCTTCACCCCTCCACTTT.

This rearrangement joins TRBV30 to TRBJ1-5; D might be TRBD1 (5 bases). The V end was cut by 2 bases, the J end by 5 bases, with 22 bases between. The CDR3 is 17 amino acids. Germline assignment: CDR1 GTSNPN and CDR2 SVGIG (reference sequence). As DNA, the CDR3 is TGTGCCTGGAGTCGTGATCTTATGGGGACTGTGGATCAGCCCCAGCATTTT. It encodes CAWSRDLMGTVDQPQHF. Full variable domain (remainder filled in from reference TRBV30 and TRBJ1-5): SQTIHQWPATLVQPVGSPLSLECTVEGTSNPNLYWYRQAAGRGLQLLFYSVGIGQISSEVPQNLSASRPQDRQFILSSKKLLLSDSGFYLCAWSRDLMGTVDQPQHFGDGTRLSIL.

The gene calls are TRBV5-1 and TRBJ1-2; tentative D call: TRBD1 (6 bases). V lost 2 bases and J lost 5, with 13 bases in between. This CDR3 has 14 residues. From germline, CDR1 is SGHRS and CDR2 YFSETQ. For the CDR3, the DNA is TGCGCCAGCAGCTTCACTACAGGGAGTTATGGCTACACCTTC. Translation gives CASSFTTGSYGYTF.

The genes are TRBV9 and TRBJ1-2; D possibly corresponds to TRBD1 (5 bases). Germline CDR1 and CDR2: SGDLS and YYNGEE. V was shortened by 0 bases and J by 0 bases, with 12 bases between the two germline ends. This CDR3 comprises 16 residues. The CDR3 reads CASSVGLETANYGYTF. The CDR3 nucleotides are TGTGCCAGCAGCGTAGGGTTAGAGACAGCTAACTATGGCTACACCTTC.

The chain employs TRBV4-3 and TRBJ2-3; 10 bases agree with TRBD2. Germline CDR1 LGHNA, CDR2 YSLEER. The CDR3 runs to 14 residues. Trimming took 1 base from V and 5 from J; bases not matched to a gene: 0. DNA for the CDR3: TGCGCCAGCAGCCAAGTAGCGGGAGGAGATACGCAGTATTTT. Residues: CASSQVAGGDTQYF.

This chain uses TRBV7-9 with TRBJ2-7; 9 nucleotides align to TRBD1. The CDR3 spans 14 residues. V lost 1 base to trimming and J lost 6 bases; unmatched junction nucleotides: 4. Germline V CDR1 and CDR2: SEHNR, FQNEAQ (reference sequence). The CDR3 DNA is TGTGCCAGCAGCTTAGGGGGACAGGGTGGCGAGCAGTACTTC. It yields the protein CASSLGGQGGEQYF.

CDR3 sequence: CASSFPGNYGYTF. The DNA for the CDR3 is TGTGCCAGCAGCTTTCCGGGGAACTATGGCTACACCTTC. The V gene is TRBV7-8, the J gene TRBJ1-2; D gene ambiguous. In germline, CDR1 is SGHVS, CDR2 FQNEAQ. The CDR3 contains 13 residues. Trimming left V 3 bases short and J 2 bases short, with 7 bases between.

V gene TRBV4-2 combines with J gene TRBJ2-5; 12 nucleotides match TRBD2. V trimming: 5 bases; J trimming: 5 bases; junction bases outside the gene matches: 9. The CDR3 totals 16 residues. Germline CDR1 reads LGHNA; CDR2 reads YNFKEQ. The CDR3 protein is CASSIRLAGEGETQYF. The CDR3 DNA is TGTGCCAGCAGCATTCGACTAGCGGGAGAGGGGGAGACCCAGTACTTC.